This paragraph covers one T cell receptor (beta chain) sequence. The draw for each donor consisted of a single 2.5 ml blood sample. For each CDR3 protein, TCRdb gives one entry from its re-call of the 5' RACE reads, without DNA. This table holds roughly 100,000 distinct CDR3 sequences. The germline V gene has CDR1 SGHTA and CDR2 FQGNSA. This CDR3 region has 18 residues. The source of the sample is a study of monozygotic twins with inflammatory bowel disease. This receptor was taken from a human donor with ulcerative colitis or Crohn's disease, or a healthy co-twin of an affected twin (not recorded which). The J gene is TRBJ2-1, the V gene TRBV7-2; TCRdb picks TRBD2, but there is no DNA to check that call. Sequencing used blood. The CDR3 is CASSPGGLAGDPYNEQFF. Looking up the rest from reference TRBV7-2 and TRBJ2-1 gives the full variable domain: GAGVSQSPSNKVTEKGKDVELRCDPISGHTALYWYRQSLGQGLEFLIYFQGNSAPDKSGLPSDRFSAERTGGSVSTLTIQRTQQEDSAVYLCASSPGGLAGDPYNEQFFGPGTRLTVL.